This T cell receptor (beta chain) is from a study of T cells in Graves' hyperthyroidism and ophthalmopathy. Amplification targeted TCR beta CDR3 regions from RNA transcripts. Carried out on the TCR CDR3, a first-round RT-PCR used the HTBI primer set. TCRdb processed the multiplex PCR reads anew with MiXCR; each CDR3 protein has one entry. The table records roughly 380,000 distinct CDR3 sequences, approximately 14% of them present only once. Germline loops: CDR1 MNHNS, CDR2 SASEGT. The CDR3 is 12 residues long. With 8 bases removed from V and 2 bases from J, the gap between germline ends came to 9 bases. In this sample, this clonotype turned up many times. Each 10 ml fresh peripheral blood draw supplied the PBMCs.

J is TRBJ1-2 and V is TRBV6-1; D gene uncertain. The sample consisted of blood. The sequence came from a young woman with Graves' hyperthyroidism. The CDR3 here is CASGIRNYGYTF. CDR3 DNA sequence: TGTGCCAGCGGAATAAGAAACTATGGCTACACCTTC.